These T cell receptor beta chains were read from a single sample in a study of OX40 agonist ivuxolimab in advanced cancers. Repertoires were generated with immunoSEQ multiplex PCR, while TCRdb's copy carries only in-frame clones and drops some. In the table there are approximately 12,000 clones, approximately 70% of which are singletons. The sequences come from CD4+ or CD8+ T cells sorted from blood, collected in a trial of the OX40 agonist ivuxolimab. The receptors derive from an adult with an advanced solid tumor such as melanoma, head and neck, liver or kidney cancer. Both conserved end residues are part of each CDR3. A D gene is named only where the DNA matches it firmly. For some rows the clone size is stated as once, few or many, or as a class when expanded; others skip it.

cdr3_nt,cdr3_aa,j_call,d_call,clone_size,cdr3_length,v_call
TGTGCCAGCAGCTCAGGACCGAACTACGAGCAGTACTTC,CASSSGPNYEQYF,TRBJ2-7,-,few,13,TRBV7-6
TGTGCCAGCAGCTCTGGACAGGGGTTCAACTATGGCTACACCTTC,CASSSGQGFNYGYTF,TRBJ1-2,TRBD1,-,15,TRBV6-6
TGTGCCAGCAGCTTCACGATGGGGGCCCTCCCGTCTGGAAACACCATATATTTT,CASSFTMGALPSGNTIYF,TRBJ1-3,-,medium-sized,18,TRBV7-8
TGTGCCAGCAGCCCGGGACAGGGGGCTCCCCGACGAGAAAAACTGTTTTTT,CASSPGQGAPRREKLFF,TRBJ1-4,TRBD1,-,17,TRBV7-9
TGTGCCAGCAGCCGGACAGCTATCTATGGCTACACCTTC,CASSRTAIYGYTF,TRBJ1-2,-,-,13,TRBV27
TGTGCCAGCAGCAACCCCGAGAAGGACGGACAAGAGACCCAGTACTTC,CASSNPEKDGQETQYF,TRBJ2-5,-,-,16,TRBV7-6
TGCGCCAGCAGCTTGGAGGCTAGCGGGACTTGGTACGAGCAGTACTTC,CASSLEASGTWYEQYF,TRBJ2-7,TRBD2,-,16,TRBV5-1
TGTGCCAGCGTCGGGTCCAGGCGCACAGATACGCAGTATTTT,CASVGSRRTDTQYF,TRBJ2-3,-,medium-sized,14,TRBV10-3
TGCGCCAGCAGGATGGCGGGTAGGCCTTCCTACGAGCAGTACTTC,CASRMAGRPSYEQYF,TRBJ2-7,-,once,15,TRBV5-1
TGTGCCAGCAGTTTGTTTCAGAACACTGAAGCTTTCTTT,CASSLFQNTEAFF,TRBJ1-1,-,few,13,TRBV28
TGTGCCAGCAGCTTAGACTTACGAAGCACAGATACGCAGTATTTT,CASSLDLRSTDTQYF,TRBJ2-3,-,few,15,TRBV5-4
TGCGCCAGCAGCCAATCTATAGTCGGGAATGAGCAGTTCTTC,CASSQSIVGNEQFF,TRBJ2-1,-,-,14,TRBV4-1
TGTGCCAGCAGCTTAGATCCCCAGGTGACTAGCGGGAGGACCGGGGAGCTGTTTTTT,CASSLDPQVTSGRTGELFF,TRBJ2-2,TRBD2,-,19,TRBV11-2
TGTGCCAGCAGCTTAGCGGCCGGGGCGGTAGATACGCAGTATTTT,CASSLAAGAVDTQYF,TRBJ2-3,-,-,15,TRBV7-2
TGTGCCAGTAGTACACAGGGGGTCGGGCTTGGCTACACCTTC,CASSTQGVGLGYTF,TRBJ1-2,TRBD1,-,14,TRBV19
TGTGCCAGCAGTCCCCCGGGGCTAGCGGGTATACACTCCTACGAGCAGTACTTC,CASSPPGLAGIHSYEQYF,TRBJ2-7,TRBD2,-,18,TRBV28
TGTGCCAGCAGCAGTGCAGCGGTCTCCACAGATACGCAGTATTTT,CASSSAAVSTDTQYF,TRBJ2-3,-,-,15,TRBV4-2
TGTGCCAGCAGCCATATCGGGACCGGGGAGCTGTTTTTT,CASSHIGTGELFF,TRBJ2-2,-,-,13,TRBV7-2
TGTGCCAGTAGTATCCTAGCGGGGGGGCTCAATGAGCAGTTCTTC,CASSILAGGLNEQFF,TRBJ2-1,TRBD2,few,15,TRBV19
TGTGCCAGCAGCTTAGCGGCCCCAGGCCAAGAGACCCAGTACTTC,CASSLAAPGQETQYF,TRBJ2-5,-,-,15,TRBV7-9
TGTGCCAGCAGTTTCGGGGAATATCTGGAGACCCAGTACTTC,CASSFGEYLETQYF,TRBJ2-5,-,-,14,TRBV28
TGTGCCAGTAGTATAGCGAACACCGGGGAGCTGTTTTTT,CASSIANTGELFF,TRBJ2-2,-,-,13,TRBV19
TGTGCAACCAGGGGGTGGGAGGAGACCCAGTACTTC,CATRGWEETQYF,TRBJ2-5,TRBD1,once,12,TRBV7-6
TGTGCCAGCAGTTACTCGAAGGGGGGTACGCAGTATTTT,CASSYSKGGTQYF,TRBJ2-3,-,-,13,TRBV6-5
TGCGCCAGCAGCTTTATTGGTAGCTGGCGGAACAATGAGCAGTTCTTC,CASSFIGSWRNNEQFF,TRBJ2-1,-,-,16,TRBV5-1
TGTGCCAGTACTCCGAGCTCCTACAATGAGCAGTTCTTC,CASTPSSYNEQFF,TRBJ2-1,-,-,13,TRBV19
TGCAGTGCTATCTTATACGAGCAGTACTTC,CSAILYEQYF,TRBJ2-7,-,medium-sized,10,TRBV20-1
TGTGCCAGCAGTTACGTTCCGGGTTCTGACGAGCAGTACTTC,CASSYVPGSDEQYF,TRBJ2-7,-,few,14,TRBV6-5
TGCGCCAGCAGCGCAGGCGATACGCAGTATTTT,CASSAGDTQYF,TRBJ2-3,-,-,11,TRBV10-2
TGTGCCAGCAGCCCGGACCGTGCAACTAATGAAAAACTGTTTTTT,CASSPDRATNEKLFF,TRBJ1-4,-,few,15,TRBV28
TGTGCCAGCAGCTTGAAGCCTACCAGCAATCAGCCCCAGCATTTT,CASSLKPTSNQPQHF,TRBJ1-5,-,few,15,TRBV5-5
TGTGCCAGTAGTATAGGGGGTTTTGGTACCTACGAGCAGTACTTC,CASSIGGFGTYEQYF,TRBJ2-7,-,-,15,TRBV19
TGTGCCAGCAGCGAACGACCGAGCAATCAGCCCCAGCATTTT,CASSERPSNQPQHF,TRBJ1-5,-,-,14,TRBV5-5
TGTGCCAGCATAGCCCCTCCTACTAACTACGAGCAGTACTTC,CASIAPPTNYEQYF,TRBJ2-7,-,once,14,TRBV6-5
TGTGCCAGCAGCTCACGGACAGGGGTTTACGTTGGCAATGAGCAGTTCTTC,CASSSRTGVYVGNEQFF,TRBJ2-1,TRBD1,-,17,TRBV7-9
TGTGCCAGCAGTGACCCCCCTTACAATGAGCAGTTCTTC,CASSDPPYNEQFF,TRBJ2-1,-,once,13,TRBV2
TGTGCCAGTAGTATCACTAAAATCGGGACAGATACGCAGTATTTT,CASSITKIGTDTQYF,TRBJ2-3,-,-,15,TRBV19
TGTGCCAGCAGCTTGTCCGGGACGGAACCGAGCTATGGCTACACCTTC,CASSLSGTEPSYGYTF,TRBJ1-2,-,medium-sized,16,TRBV7-9
TGTGCCAGCAGCGTTGGGACTTTGGCTGAAGCTTTCTTT,CASSVGTLAEAFF,TRBJ1-1,-,-,13,TRBV9
TGTGCCAGCAGTGAAGTCAGGGAGGATGTGCAGTACTTC,CASSEVREDVQYF,TRBJ2-5,-,-,13,TRBV2
TGCGCCAGCAGTTCCGACCTGGACGGATACGAGCAGTACTTC,CASSSDLDGYEQYF,TRBJ2-7,-,few,14,TRBV4-3
TGTGCCAGCAGCTCCGAAACAGGGGGCCCAGATACGCAGTATTTT,CASSSETGGPDTQYF,TRBJ2-3,TRBD1,-,15,TRBV6-4
TGTGCCAGCAGCACGACAGACTACGAGCAGTACTTC,CASSTTDYEQYF,TRBJ2-7,-,few,12,TRBV28
TGTGCCAGTAGCCAGGGGACAGGGAGGTTCTACGAGCAGTACTTC,CASSQGTGRFYEQYF,TRBJ2-7,TRBD1,-,15,TRBV19
TGTGCCAGCAGTGATGGACAGAACACTGAAGCTTTCTTT,CASSDGQNTEAFF,TRBJ1-1,-,-,13,TRBV7-6
TGTGCCAGCAGTTTAGAGCCAGGGGACACTGAAGCTTTCTTT,CASSLEPGDTEAFF,TRBJ1-1,-,-,14,TRBV27
TGTGCCAGCAGCCTCAGCCTAGTCGCAGATACGCAGTATTTT,CASSLSLVADTQYF,TRBJ2-3,-,few,14,TRBV5-6
TGTGCCACCCAGACTAGCGGCACCGGGGAGCTGTTTTTT,CATQTSGTGELFF,TRBJ2-2,TRBD2,-,13,TRBV19
TGTGCCAGCAGTGACAGTCTATCTCCGGGGGATACGCAGTATTTT,CASSDSLSPGDTQYF,TRBJ2-3,-,few,15,TRBV6-4
TGTGCCAGTAGTCGGACAGGGGTGAACACTGAAGCTTTCTTT,CASSRTGVNTEAFF,TRBJ1-1,TRBD1,few,14,TRBV19
TGTGCCAGCAGCGTAGCCGGGGGGGACTCCACAGATACGCAGTATTTT,CASSVAGGDSTDTQYF,TRBJ2-3,TRBD2,few,16,TRBV9
TGTGCCAGCAGTTACCCGGGAGGCTCCTACAATGAGCAGTTCTTC,CASSYPGGSYNEQFF,TRBJ2-1,TRBD2,-,15,TRBV6-6
TGTGCCAGCAGCTTGGGGAGGGGAGTGACTGAAGCTTTCTTT,CASSLGRGVTEAFF,TRBJ1-1,-,-,14,TRBV6-5
TGTGCCAGCAGCCAAGATGTAACAGGGGGCGGGATAGGTGGCTACACCTTC,CASSQDVTGGGIGGYTF,TRBJ1-2,TRBD1,medium-sized,17,TRBV4-2
TGTGCCAGCAGAACCACGGGGCTAGACTCTGGAAACACCATATATTTT,CASRTTGLDSGNTIYF,TRBJ1-3,-,once,16,TRBV28
TGTGCCAGCAGTTTACTCGGAGGGAGAGGTGAGCAGTTCTTC,CASSLLGGRGEQFF,TRBJ2-1,-,-,14,TRBV27
TGTGCCAGCAGCTACAGGGGGGCTTCACCCCTCCACTTT,CASSYRGASPLHF,TRBJ1-6,TRBD1,medium-sized,13,TRBV28
TGTGCCAGCAGACCAATAACAGGGCGATACTACGAGCAGTACTTC,CASRPITGRYYEQYF,TRBJ2-7,-,-,15,TRBV7-9
TGTGCCAGCAGTTTGACGGGCAGTGACTACGAGCAGTACTTC,CASSLTGSDYEQYF,TRBJ2-7,-,-,14,TRBV28
TGTGCCAGCAGCTTAGCCCCTGAAGCTTTCTTT,CASSLAPEAFF,TRBJ1-1,-,-,11,TRBV7-9